What follows is one T cell receptor (beta chain) and its context. The antigen is undetermined. Profiled with immunoSEQ multiplex PCR; TCRdb holds only in-frame clones, not every one. The top ten clones hold 13% to 15% of a sample with 24,000 or so clones, around nine tenths of them seen once. This CDR3 has 15 residues. The V gene's germline CDR1 is LNHNV and CDR2 YYDKDF (reference sequence). V dropped 0 bases and J dropped 9; count of bases not matched to a gene: 6. These data are taken from a study of T cells in localized non-small cell lung cancer. Study-level results: Median detection of top 100 tumor clones in adjacent lung was 57 clones. Peak T cell clonality was found in uninvolved adjacent lung, exceeding tumor. Among blood samples, higher T cell density accompanied longer overall survival. The study sequenced only one region of the tumor. As a result, intratumor heterogeneity could not be excluded and remains possible.

The material sequenced was peripheral blood, taken before any cancer treatment. The sequence was obtained from a female donor aged 60 or older with stage I lung adenocarcinoma. The chain joins TRBV15 to TRBJ2-2; 8 bases match TRBD1. The CDR3, as DNA: TGTGCCACCAGCAGAGATGGGCAGGGGGCCCGGGAGCTGTTTTTT. Its protein is CATSRDGQGARELFF.